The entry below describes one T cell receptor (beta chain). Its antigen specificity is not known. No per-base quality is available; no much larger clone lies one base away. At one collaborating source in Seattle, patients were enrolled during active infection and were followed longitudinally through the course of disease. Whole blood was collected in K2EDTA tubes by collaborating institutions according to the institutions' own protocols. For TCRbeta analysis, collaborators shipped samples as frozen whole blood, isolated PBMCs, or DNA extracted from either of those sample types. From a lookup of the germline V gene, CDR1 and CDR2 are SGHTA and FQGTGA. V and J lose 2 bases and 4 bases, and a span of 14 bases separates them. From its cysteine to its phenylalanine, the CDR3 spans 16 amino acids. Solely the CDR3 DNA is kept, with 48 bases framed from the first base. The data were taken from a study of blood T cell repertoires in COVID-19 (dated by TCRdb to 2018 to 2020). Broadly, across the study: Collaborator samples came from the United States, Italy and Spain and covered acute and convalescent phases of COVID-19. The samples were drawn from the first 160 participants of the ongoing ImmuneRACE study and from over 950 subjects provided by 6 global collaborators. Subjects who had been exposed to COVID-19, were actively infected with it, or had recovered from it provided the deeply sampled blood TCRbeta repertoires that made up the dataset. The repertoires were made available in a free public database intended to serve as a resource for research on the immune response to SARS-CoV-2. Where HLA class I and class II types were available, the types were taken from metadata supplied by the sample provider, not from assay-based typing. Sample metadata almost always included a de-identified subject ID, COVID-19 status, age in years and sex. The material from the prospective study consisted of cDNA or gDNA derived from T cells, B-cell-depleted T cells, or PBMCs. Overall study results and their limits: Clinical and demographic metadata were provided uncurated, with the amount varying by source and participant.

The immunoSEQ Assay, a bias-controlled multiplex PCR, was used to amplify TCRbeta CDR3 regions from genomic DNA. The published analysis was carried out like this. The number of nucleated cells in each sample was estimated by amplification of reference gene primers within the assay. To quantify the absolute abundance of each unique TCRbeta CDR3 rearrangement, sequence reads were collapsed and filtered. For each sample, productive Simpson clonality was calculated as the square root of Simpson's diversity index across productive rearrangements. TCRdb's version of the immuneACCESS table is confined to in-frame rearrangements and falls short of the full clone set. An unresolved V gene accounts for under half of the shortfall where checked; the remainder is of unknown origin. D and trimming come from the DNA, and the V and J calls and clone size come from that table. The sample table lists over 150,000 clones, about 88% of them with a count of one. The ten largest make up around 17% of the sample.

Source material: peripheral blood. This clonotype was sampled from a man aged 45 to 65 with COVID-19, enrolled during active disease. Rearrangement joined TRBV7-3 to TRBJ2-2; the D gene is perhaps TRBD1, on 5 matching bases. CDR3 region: CASSLLGLGGTGELFF. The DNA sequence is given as TGTGCCAGCAGCTTATTGGGGCTCGGCGGCACCGGGGAGCTGTTTTTT.